These 30 T cell receptor beta chains were all obtained from the same sample, sequenced in a study of shared clonotypes between healthy human individuals (dated by TCRdb to 2019 to 2021). Library preparation employed the immunoSEQ multiplex PCR assay. TCRdb took this table from immuneACCESS and kept in-frame rearrangements with V and J called. Such tables lack part of the clones; where checked against another copy, unresolved V genes explain under half of the gap, and the rest is unexplained. A total of over 850,000 clones appear in this sample, 70% to 80% of them only once. Of the sample, roughly 0.61% falls within the top ten clones. The sample comprised memory CD4+ T cells from PBMCs. The cell subset or site label corresponds to: CD45RA-negative fraction. These receptors all stem from a man between 18 and 35 years old in good health. Some clones in this sample may be carry-over from other donors' samples.

This clone was observed at least ten times. This chain connects TRBV7-9 to TRBJ1-2; 8 nucleotides align to TRBD1. The CDR3 runs to 15 residues. Germline CDR1 is SEHNR and CDR2 is FQNEAQ (reference sequence). J lost 4 bases, V lost 2 bases, and 6 bases had no gene match. CDR3 loop: CASSLRPTGGYGYTF. The CDR3 DNA is TGTGCCAGCAGCTTACGCCCTACAGGGGGCTATGGCTACACCTTC.

V gene TRBV5-1 combines with J gene TRBJ2-1; the D is unclear. Between the trimmed V and J ends, which lost 2 bases and 7 bases, there was a span of 10 bases. The CDR3 sequence is 13 residues long. Germline lookup yields CDR1 SGHRS and CDR2 YFSETQ. CDR3 in DNA: TGCGCCAGCAGCTTAGGTAGCCGGAATGAGCAGTTCTTC. This sequence encodes CASSLGSRNEQFF.

V gene TRBV7-9 combines with J gene TRBJ2-4, with 7 bases fitting TRBD1. The CDR3 is 14 residues long. The V and J ends lost 6 bases and 8 bases, in that order; junction bases with no gene match: 10. Germline V gene lookup returns CDR1 SEHNR and CDR2 FQNEAQ (reference sequence). This chain's CDR3 is CASRATGAEYIQYF. CDR3 DNA sequence: TGTGCCAGCAGGGCCACAGGGGCGGAGTACATTCAGTACTTC. The whole variable domain, filled in from reference TRBV7-9 and TRBJ2-4, reads DTGVSQNPRHKITKRGQNVTFRCDPISEHNRLYWYRQTLGQGPEFLTYFQNEAQLEKSRLLSDRFSAERPKGSFSTLEIQRTEQGDSAMYLCASRATGAEYIQYFGAGTRLSVL.

This clone was counted only a few times. The chain combines TRBV7-2 with TRBJ2-1; tentatively, D is TRBD2 (6 bases). The ends were cut back, 4 bases at V and 8 bases at J, with 21 bases in the middle. The CDR3 runs 16 residues. CDR1 SGHTA and CDR2 FQGNSA come from the germline V gene. CDR3 DNA sequence: TGTGCCAGCAGCTCGCTGCCGGGACTCCACAGTTATGAGCAGTTCTTC. This codes for CASSSLPGLHSYEQFF.

The chain is built from TRBV28 and TRBJ2-3, with a tentative D call TRBD2 (6 bases). V shed 6 bases and J shed 2 bases, with 18 bases lying between them. CDR1 and CDR2 from the germline V gene are MDHEN and SYDVKM. This CDR3 comprises 16 residues. The CDR3 protein is CASRNRAGTYTDTQYF. The CDR3 DNA follows: TGTGCCAGCAGGAACCGAGCGGGCACATACACAGATACGCAGTATTTT.

Concerning this clone: Since a much larger clone is just one base distant, this may be a read error. The same CDR3 arises from other DNA sequences in this sample as well. V usage is TRBV20-1 and J usage is TRBJ2-5; D call uncertain. CDR1 is DFQATT, CDR2 SNEGSKA, per germline (reference sequence). CDR3 size: 11 residues. The V end lost 3 bases, the J end lost 2 bases, and 4 bases lay between the germline ends. The CDR3 region has the DNA TGCAGTGCTAGCGGTCAAGAGACCCAGTACTTC. Translation: CSASGQETQYF.

The rearrangement uses TRBV29-1 and TRBJ2-5, with a possible D match to TRBD1 (6 bases). TRBJ2-7 matches the DNA end more closely, so the J call is doubtful. CDR3 length: 13 amino acids. CDR1 SQVTM and CDR2 ANQGSEA come from the germline V gene. CDR3 coding DNA: TGCAGCGTTGAAGGGGACAAAACTAACGAGCAGTACTTC. Amino acids: CSVEGDKTNEQYF.

The chain uses TRBV5-1 and TRBJ2-1; 7 positions match TRBD2. This CDR3 spans 14 amino acids. J was trimmed by 2 bases and V by 4 bases; bases with no gene match: 3. Germline CDR1 reads SGHRS; CDR2 reads YFSETQ. CDR3: CASSREGTYNEQFF. CDR3 DNA sequence: TGCGCCAGCAGCAGGGAGGGTACCTACAATGAGCAGTTCTTC.

V is TRBV4-2 and J is TRBJ2-7, with D perhaps TRBD1 (5 bases). V was trimmed by 2 bases and J by 3 bases, leaving 14 bases between them. Germline CDR1 LGHNA, CDR2 YNFKEQ. This CDR3 contains 15 residues. The CDR3 region has the DNA TGTGCCAGCAGCCAACCTGACAGACCGGGCTACGAGCAGTACTTC. Translating gives CASSQPDRPGYEQYF.

V and J are TRBV4-1 and TRBJ1-2; weak D call: TRBD1 (5 bases). The V and J ends lost 1 base and 2 bases respectively, with 14 bases between them. The CDR3 runs to 16 residues. CDR1 and CDR2 (germline): MGHRA, YSYEKL. CDR3 region: CASSQGLLGVNYGYTF. CDR3 in DNA: TGCGCCAGCAGCCAAGGATTACTAGGGGTGAACTATGGCTACACCTTC.

The chain combines TRBV6-6 with TRBJ1-3, with TRBD1 matching 9 bases. J lost 2 bases, V lost 5 bases, and 1 base had no gene match. The CDR3 extends over 14 amino acids. Germline V CDR1 and CDR2: MNHNY, SVGAGI (reference sequence). The CDR3 reads CASSRDRAGNTIYF. The CDR3 coding sequence is TGTGCCAGCAGTCGGGACAGGGCTGGAAACACCATATATTTT.

The V gene is TRBV27, the J gene TRBJ2-3; D may correspond to TRBD1 or TRBD2 (7 bases each). Germline CDR1 MNHEY, CDR2 SMNVEV (reference sequence). V lost 0 bases and J 6 bases, leaving 13 bases between the germline ends. The CDR3 sequence is 15 residues long. The CDR3 bases are TGTGCCAGCAGTTTATCGGGGGGGACAGCGGATACGCAGTATTTT. Its translation is CASSLSGGTADTQYF.

This clone is a singleton in its sample. The chain employs TRBV7-2 and TRBJ1-2, with D tentatively TRBD1 (6 bases). V lost 3 bases to trimming and J lost 7 bases, with 15 bases between them. This CDR3 has 14 residues. Germline CDR1 reads SGHTA; CDR2 reads FQGNSA. CDR3 nucleotides: TGTGCCAGCAGCTTTCCCGGGGGAGGGGGTGGCTACACCTTC. It yields the protein CASSFPGGGGGYTF.

V and J are TRBV5-1 and TRBJ2-3; TRBD1 aligns across 8 bases. CDR1 is SGHRS, CDR2 YFSETQ, per germline. This CDR3 spans 16 amino acids. J lost 4 bases, V lost 3 bases, and 10 bases had no gene match. As DNA, the CDR3 is TGCGCCAGCAGCTCCCTGACAGGGGAGGTCGCAGATACGCAGTATTTT. Protein sequence: CASSSLTGEVADTQYF.

The chain couples TRBV5-6 to TRBJ1-4; 7 nucleotides align to TRBD1. The J segment lost 0 bases and the V segment lost 2 bases, leaving 4 bases of the junction unmatched. This CDR3 is built from 16 residues. Germline V gene sequence: CDR1 SGHDT, CDR2 YYEEEE. The CDR3 DNA is TGTGCCAGCAGCTTCTCTACAGGGGCAACTAATGAAAAACTGTTTTTT. It codes for CASSFSTGATNEKLFF. Variable domain in full (rest from reference TRBV5-6 and TRBJ1-4): DAGVTQSPTHLIKTRGQQVTLRCSPKSGHDTVSWYQQALGQGPQFIFQYYEEEERQRGNFPDRFSGHQFPNYSSELNVNALLLGDSALYLCASSFSTGATNEKLFFGSGTQLSVL.

This sequence joins TRBV28 and TRBJ1-1; D is undetermined. V lost 2 bases and J lost 4, with 5 bases in between. Per germline, CDR1 MDHEN and CDR2 SYDVKM. This CDR3 region has 12 residues. The CDR3: CASSLNPTEAFF. The CDR3 nucleotides are TGTGCCAGCAGTTTAAACCCCACTGAAGCTTTCTTT.

V gene TRBV7-8 combines with J gene TRBJ2-3; 7 bases are shared with TRBD2. Per germline, CDR1 SGHVS and CDR2 FQNEAQ. V trimming: 4 bases; J trimming: 0 bases; junction bases outside the gene matches: 16. The CDR3 has 19 amino acids. The CDR3 sequence is CASSSILAVPGVSTDTQYF. Here the CDR3 DNA reads TGTGCCAGCAGCTCCATTCTAGCGGTCCCGGGGGTTAGCACAGATACGCAGTATTTT.

The rearrangement uses TRBV30 and TRBJ1-3, with 8 bases matching TRBD1. The CDR3 is made up of 15 amino acids. The germline V gene has CDR1 GTSNPN and CDR2 SVGIG (reference sequence). J lost 2 bases, V lost 2 bases, and 5 bases had no gene match. CDR3 in DNA: TGTGCCTGGAGTCAGGGGGCTCCGCCTGGAAACACCATATATTTT. Amino acids: CAWSQGAPPGNTIYF.

The chain carries TRBV7-9 and TRBJ1-5, with TRBD1 matching over 9 bases. CDR3 size: 16 residues. The germline gives CDR1 SEHNR, CDR2 FQNEAQ (reference sequence). V gave up 4 bases and J gave up 5 bases; unmatched junction bases: 9. For the CDR3, the DNA is TGTGCCAGCAGCTCCCTCCTTACAGGGGGCGATCAGCCCCAGCATTTT. Translated, it gives CASSSLLTGGDQPQHF.

The chain is built from TRBV6-5 and TRBJ2-3; D is unclear. This CDR3 has 13 amino acids. The germline gives CDR1 MNHEY, CDR2 SVGAGI. V lost 7 bases, J lost 1 base, and 9 bases lay in between. In nucleotides, the CDR3 is TGTGCCAGCAAATTGATAGGCACAGATACGCAGTATTTT. This encodes CASKLIGTDTQYF.

The V and J genes are TRBV7-6 and TRBJ2-5; TRBD2 matches at 8 bases. The CDR3 extends over 16 amino acids. Germline values: CDR1 SGHVS, CDR2 FNYEAQ. J was trimmed by 5 bases and V by 5 bases; bases with no gene match: 13. CDR3 sequence reads: CASSRIAAGAMETQYF. CDR3 in DNA: TGTGCCAGCAGCCGAATCGCAGCGGGAGCAATGGAGACCCAGTACTTC.

The V gene is TRBV7-9, the J gene TRBJ2-5; the match to TRBD1 covers 7 bases. The germline V gene encodes CDR1 SEHNR and CDR2 FQNEAQ (reference sequence). V lost 3 bases and J lost 2; bases outside the gene matches: 6. The CDR3 sequence is 15 residues long. CDR3 nucleotide sequence: TGTGCCAGCAGCTTTGGACAGGTCCCACAAGAGACCCAGTACTTC. It translates to CASSFGQVPQETQYF.

The rearrangement joins TRBV6-5 to TRBJ1-1; no firm D call. Trimming left V 10 bases short and J 4 bases short, with 10 bases between. Germline assignment: CDR1 MNHEY and CDR2 SVGAGI. The CDR3 runs 11 residues. The CDR3 protein is CATGSGTEAFF. DNA for the CDR3: TGTGCCACCGGGAGCGGCACTGAAGCTTTCTTT.

At least ten counts were recorded for this clone. This specimen includes other DNA sequences encoding the same CDR3. The rearrangement uses TRBV5-1 and TRBJ1-4; D is perhaps TRBD1 (5 bases). The V and J ends lost 4 bases and 5 bases respectively, with 9 bases between them. The CDR3 loop spans 13 amino acids. The V gene's germline CDR1 is SGHRS and CDR2 YFSETQ. The CDR3 bases are TGCGCCAGCAGCCGGGACCGCAATGAAAAACTGTTTTTT. This sequence encodes CASSRDRNEKLFF.

The chain links TRBV28 to TRBJ2-3; D might be TRBD1 (5 bases). The CDR3 is made up of 15 amino acids. Trimming took off 3 bases at V and 5 bases at J, with 15 bases between the two ends. The germline V gene encodes CDR1 MDHEN and CDR2 SYDVKM. Here the CDR3 DNA reads TGTGCCAGCAGTTTTGGGGCCTTGGGGCTAGATACGCAGTATTTT. Protein product: CASSFGALGLDTQYF.

This clone showed up many times. The same CDR3 also results from other DNA sequences found in this sample. This chain uses TRBV27 with TRBJ2-7; no reliable D call. Germline V gene lookup returns CDR1 MNHEY and CDR2 SMNVEV (reference sequence). V was clipped by 3 bases and J by 3 bases, with 3 bases between them. This CDR3 has 11 residues. This chain's CDR3 is CASSFLYEQYF. The DNA for the CDR3 is TGTGCCAGCAGTTTCCTCTACGAGCAGTACTTC.

This chain links TRBV7-8 with TRBJ2-7; TRBD2 matches 9 bases. Losses at the gene ends were 0 bases for V and 3 bases for J; bases not matched to a gene: 18. The CDR3 is made up of 20 amino acids. From germline, CDR1 is SGHVS and CDR2 FQNEAQ. The CDR3 DNA reads as TGTGCCAGCAGCTTAGCTCTAGCGGGGAGAAAAAAGACCGACCGCTACGAGCAGTACTTC. Translated: CASSLALAGRKKTDRYEQYF.

The gene calls are TRBV5-1 and TRBJ2-4, with D unresolved. CDR3 length: 14 residues. The germline V gene encodes CDR1 SGHRS and CDR2 YFSETQ. Trimming took off 3 bases at V and 9 bases at J, with 16 bases between the two ends. The CDR3 loop reads CASSSHGFEGIQYF. CDR3 nucleotides: TGCGCCAGCAGCTCCCATGGATTCGAAGGCATTCAGTACTTC.

The chain uses TRBV6-6 and TRBJ1-3, with D possibly being TRBD1 (6 bases). The germline V gene encodes CDR1 MNHNY and CDR2 SVGAGI (reference sequence). Trimming cost V 7 bases and J 7 bases, with 14 bases left between them. The CDR3 runs 13 residues. In nucleotides, the CDR3 is TGTGCCAGCACTCAGGGGAGGCGGAACACCATATATTTT. Its protein product is CASTQGRRNTIYF.

This sequence joins TRBV6-4 and TRBJ2-3; D is unclear. Trimming took off 3 bases at V and 3 bases at J, with 7 bases between the two ends. The CDR3 contains 13 residues. The V gene's germline CDR1 is MRHNA and CDR2 SNTAGT. CDR3 amino acids: CASSDSRTDTQYF. As DNA, the CDR3 is TGTGCCAGCAGTGATTCTAGGACAGATACGCAGTATTTT.